These 32 T cell receptor beta chains were sequenced from one sample in a study of blood T cell repertoires in COVID-19. Some clones are missing from TCRdb's copy, which holds only in-frame ones; the method was immunoSEQ multiplex PCR. The profile covers over 300,000 clones, with roughly 87% appearing a single time and around 5.9% taken by the ten largest. The sequenced sample consisted of PBMCs or T cells enriched from blood (not recorded which). All receptors derive from a woman in her thirties who had recovered from COVID-19.

This clone was picked up one time. V and J are TRBV12-3 or TRBV12-4 and TRBJ2-7; D is unresolved. The germline V and J ends were trimmed by 3 bases and 3 bases, with 9 bases remaining between them. The CDR3 length is 13 residues. CDR3 region: CASSFDRFYEQYF. The CDR3 DNA is TGTGCCAGCAGTTTTGATAGATTCTACGAGCAGTACTTC.

There are a few counts of this clone. Distinct nucleotide sequences in the sample also encode this CDR3. The chain has TRBV6-5 and TRBJ2-7, with 7 bases matching TRBD2. This CDR3 comprises 13 residues. V lost 2 bases and J lost 3; bases outside the gene matches: 1. CDR1 MNHEY and CDR2 SVGAGI come from the germline V gene. CDR3 DNA sequence: TGTGCCAGCAGTTACAGCGGGGACTACGAGCAGTACTTC. Translating it yields CASSYSGDYEQYF.

This clone was seen a few times. The V call is TRBV2, the J call TRBJ1-6; D may be TRBD1 (6 bases). Germline V gives CDR1 SNHLY, CDR2 FYNNEI. CDR3 length: 14 residues. V lost 4 bases to trimming and J lost 4 bases, with 8 bases between them. Written as DNA, the CDR3 is TGTGCCAGCAGTGCGGGACAATATAATTCACCCCTCCACTTT. This codes for CASSAGQYNSPLHF.

The rearrangement uses TRBV5-4 and TRBJ2-1, with 11 bases that match TRBD1. CDR1 is SGHNT, CDR2 YYREEE, per germline (reference sequence). With 4 bases clipped from V and 9 bases from J, the junction kept 9 bases outside the gene matches. This CDR3 has 15 residues. DNA of the CDR3: TGTGCCAGCAGCCCGGCCGGGACAGGGGGTTTTGAGCAGTTCTTC. Its protein is CASSPAGTGGFEQFF.

This clone was detected only once. This chain joins TRBV29-1 and TRBJ2-1; 11 bases fit TRBD2. Trimming at V came to 6 bases and at J to 4 bases, leaving 5 bases not matched to a gene. From germline, CDR1 is SQVTM and CDR2 ANQGSEA. The CDR3 loop spans 14 amino acids. DNA for the CDR3: TGCAGCGTCCGACTAGCGGGGAATTACAATGAGCAGTTCTTC. Its translation: CSVRLAGNYNEQFF.

The chain has TRBV3-1 (or the pseudogene TRBV3-2) and TRBJ2-3, with D uncertain. This CDR3 spans 14 amino acids. V was trimmed by 0 bases and J by 2 bases, leaving 6 bases between them. Looked up from germline, CDR1 is LGHDT and CDR2 is YNNKEL (reference sequence). CDR3 bases: TGTGCCAGCAGCCAAGATACAGCCACAGATACGCAGTATTTT. Residues: CASSQDTATDTQYF.

The chain is built from TRBV9 and TRBJ2-1; 10 bases are a match to TRBD2. Germline CDR1 is SGDLS and CDR2 is YYNGEE. Germline trimming cut 0 bases from V and 5 bases from J; bases unmatched to any gene: 11. The CDR3 contains 18 residues. The CDR3: CASSVVPQLAGANNEQFF. For the CDR3, the DNA is TGTGCCAGCAGCGTAGTTCCTCAGCTAGCGGGGGCTAACAATGAGCAGTTCTTC.

The V call is TRBV5-1, the J call TRBJ2-5, with 10 bases lining up with TRBD2. V shed 1 base and J 5 bases; nucleotides not matched to a gene: 2. The germline V gene encodes CDR1 SGHRS and CDR2 YFSETQ. This CDR3 has 14 residues. The CDR3 coding sequence is TGCGCCAGCAGCTTGCTAGCGGGGGAGGAGACCCAGTACTTC. Protein product: CASSLLAGEETQYF.

The V call is TRBV5-1, the J call TRBJ2-3, with unresolved D. The CDR3 runs 15 residues. V dropped 2 bases and J dropped 0 bases, with 10 bases sitting between them. Per the germline V gene, CDR1 is SGHRS and CDR2 is YFSETQ. CDR3 sequence: CASSFESLSTDTQYF. CDR3 in DNA: TGCGCCAGCAGCTTTGAAAGCTTGAGCACAGATACGCAGTATTTT.

The V call is TRBV30, the J call TRBJ2-2; 7 bases line up with TRBD1. Germline V CDR1 and CDR2: GTSNPN, SVGIG (reference sequence). The CDR3 spans 12 residues. V was clipped by 7 bases and J by 5 bases; unmatched bases: 4. CDR3 sequence reads: CAYNRGTGELFF. The CDR3, as DNA: TGTGCCTACAACAGGGGTACCGGGGAGCTGTTTTTT. The whole variable domain, remainder taken from reference TRBV30 and TRBJ2-2, is SQTIHQWPATLVQPVGSPLSLECTVEGTSNPNLYWYRQAAGRGLQLLFYSVGIGQISSEVPQNLSASRPQDRQFILSSKKLLLSDSGFYLCAYNRGTGELFFGEGSRLTVL.

V gene TRBV7-2 combines with J gene TRBJ1-4, with D possibly being TRBD1 (5 bases). V lost 6 bases and J lost 8, with 13 bases in between. The germline CDR1 and CDR2 sequences are SGHTA and FQGNSA. The CDR3 extends over 13 amino acids. The CDR3, as DNA: TGTGCCAGCAGTGTCCAGGGAGGGGAAAAACTGTTTTTT. Protein product: CASSVQGGEKLFF.

The chain combines TRBV18 with TRBJ2-7; D remains ambiguous. The germline gives CDR1 KGHSH, CDR2 LQKENI. This CDR3 has 12 residues. V dropped 8 bases and J dropped 2 bases, with 10 bases sitting between them. CDR3 sequence reads: CASADSTYEQYF. The CDR3 DNA reads TGTGCCAGCGCCGACTCAACCTACGAGCAGTACTTC. Complete variable domain (other parts from reference TRBV18 and TRBJ2-7): NAGVMQNPRHLVRRRGQEARLRCSPMKGHSHVYWYRQLPEEGLKFMVYLQKENIIDESGMPKERFSAEFPKEGPSILRIQQVVRGDSAAYFCASADSTYEQYFGPGTRLTVT.

The gene calls are TRBV6-5 and TRBJ2-7, with TRBD2 as a possible D gene (5 bases). Germline loops: CDR1 MNHEY, CDR2 SVGAGI. The CDR3 covers 14 residues. The germline V and J ends were trimmed by 2 bases and 1 base, with 9 bases remaining between them. CDR3 DNA: TGTGCCAGCAGTTACAAGCGGTCGTCCTACGAGCAGTACTTC. Translated, it gives CASSYKRSSYEQYF.

The chain joins TRBV6-5 to TRBJ2-7, with D tentatively TRBD1 (5 bases). The germline gives CDR1 MNHEY, CDR2 SVGAGI. This CDR3 region has 14 residues. Trimming took off 6 bases at V and 0 bases at J, with 12 bases between the two ends. CDR3 sequence (DNA): TGTGCCAGCAGCGGAACGACAGCCTCCTACGAGCAGTACTTC. As protein: CASSGTTASYEQYF.

With respect to this clone: Other DNA sequences in this specimen translate into the identical CDR3. CDR3 nucleotide sequence: TGTGCCAGTAGGCAGGGGAATCAGCCCCAGCATTTT. Protein: CASRQGNQPQHF. V is TRBV19 and J is TRBJ1-5; TRBD1 is a possible D gene (6 bases). The CDR3 consists of 12 residues. Looked up from germline, CDR1 is LNHDA and CDR2 is SQIVND (reference sequence). Trimming stripped 6 bases from V and 4 bases from J, with 7 bases between.

This clone was counted between two and nine times. This chain links TRBV7-2 with TRBJ1-1; D might be TRBD1 (5 bases). Germline values: CDR1 SGHTA, CDR2 FQGNSA. The CDR3 totals 14 residues. The ends were cut back, 5 bases at V and 0 bases at J, with 10 bases in the middle. The CDR3 spells CASSGNRLNTEAFF. The CDR3, as DNA: TGTGCCAGCAGCGGCAACAGGTTGAACACTGAAGCTTTCTTT.

The chain recombines TRBV4-2 with TRBJ2-5; 10 positions agree with TRBD2. CDR3 length: 15 amino acids. Germline loops: CDR1 LGHNA, CDR2 YNFKEQ. J was trimmed by 7 bases and V by 0 bases; bases with no gene match: 5. The CDR3 DNA reads TGTGCCAGCAGCCAAGAGGGGTCTAGCGGGGGGACCCAGTACTTC. Protein: CASSQEGSSGGTQYF.

A few counts support this clone. V usage is TRBV27 and J usage is TRBJ1-2, with TRBD1 matching 8 bases. Per the germline V gene, CDR1 is MNHEY and CDR2 is SMNVEV (reference sequence). This CDR3 has 15 amino acids. With V trimmed by 6 bases and J by 2 bases, 8 bases remained unmatched. The DNA of the CDR3 is TGTGCCAGCAGCCGACTGCAGGGGGCAAACTATGGCTACACCTTC. It yields the protein CASSRLQGANYGYTF.

Here the CDR3 DNA reads TGTGCCAGCAGCTTCACAACCCCCGGGACATTGGGTCAGCCCCAGCATTTT. Its protein product is CASSFTTPGTLGQPQHF. The rearrangement uses TRBV7-9 and TRBJ1-5; TRBD1 might be the D (6 bases). Germline V CDR1 and CDR2: SEHNR, FQNEAQ (reference sequence). V lost 3 bases and J lost 6, with 21 bases in between. The CDR3 runs 17 residues. The whole variable domain, filled in from reference TRBV7-9 and TRBJ1-5, reads DTGVSQNPRHKITKRGQNVTFRCDPISEHNRLYWYRQTLGQGPEFLTYFQNEAQLEKSRLLSDRFSAERPKGSFSTLEIQRTEQGDSAMYLCASSFTTPGTLGQPQHFGDGTRLSIL.

The chain links TRBV9 to TRBJ2-3; D may be TRBD1 (7 bases). Trimming left V 3 bases short and J 3 bases short, with 17 bases between. Per germline, CDR1 SGDLS and CDR2 YYNGEE. There are 16 residues in the CDR3. This chain's CDR3 is CASSADSRGETDTQYF. DNA of the CDR3: TGTGCCAGCAGCGCAGATAGCAGGGGGGAAACAGATACGCAGTATTTT. The whole variable domain, remainder taken from reference TRBV9 and TRBJ2-3, is DSGVTQTPKHLITATGQRVTLRCSPRSGDLSVYWYQQSLDQGLQFLIQYYNGEERAKGNILERFSAQQFPDLHSELNLSSLELGDSALYFCASSADSRGETDTQYFGPGTRLTVL.

The V gene is TRBV7-2, the J gene TRBJ2-1, with TRBD1 as a possible D gene (5 bases). Trimming removed 1 base at V and 3 bases at J, with 10 bases between. The CDR3 loop spans 15 amino acids. In germline, CDR1 is SGHTA, CDR2 FQGNSA. The DNA of the CDR3 is TGTGCCAGCAGCTTAGACAGGCTCGGCTACAATGAGCAGTTCTTC. Residues: CASSLDRLGYNEQFF.

Of note for this clone: Other DNA sequences in this sample translate to the same CDR3. J is TRBJ2-2 and V is TRBV6-5, with D possibly being TRBD1 (5 bases). The germline CDR1 and CDR2 sequences are MNHEY and SVGAGI. The CDR3 extends over 15 amino acids. V lost 6 bases and J 8 bases, leaving 19 bases between the germline ends. Written as DNA, the CDR3 is TGTGCCAGCAGCCCCAAGACAGCCTCCACTGGGGAGCTGTTTTTT. Encoded protein: CASSPKTASTGELFF.

This chain uses TRBV7-2 with TRBJ1-2; D uncertain. Trimming removed 1 base at V and 7 bases at J, with 10 bases between. The CDR3 has 13 amino acids. The germline V gene encodes CDR1 SGHTA and CDR2 FQGNSA. DNA for the CDR3: TGTGCCAGCAGCTTAGGTAGGGAGGCTGGCTACACCTTC. Amino acid sequence: CASSLGREAGYTF.

This chain connects TRBV27 to TRBJ1-2; possibly TRBD1 for D (6 bases). Trimming stripped 8 bases from V and 2 bases from J, with 12 bases between. The CDR3 spans 13 residues. Germline CDR1 is MNHEY and CDR2 is SMNVEV (reference sequence). CDR3 nucleotides: TGTGCCAGCGCTAAGGACAGCAACTATGGCTACACCTTC. Its protein product is CASAKDSNYGYTF.

The rearrangement joins TRBV15 to TRBJ1-2; D may be TRBD1 (6 bases). CDR1 is LNHNV and CDR2 is YYDKDF in the germline V gene (reference sequence). V was cut by 3 bases and J by 0 bases, with 14 bases left in between. CDR3 length equals 16 residues. CDR3 sequence (DNA): TGTGCCACCAGCAGGCGGGGGGGCCCAGCTAACTATGGCTACACCTTC. Translated: CATSRRGGPANYGYTF. Together with reference TRBV15 and TRBJ1-2, the CDR3 gives the full variable domain: DAMVIQNPRYQVTQFGKPVTLSCSQTLNHNVMYWYQQKSSQAPKLLFHYYDKDFNNEADTPDNFQSRRPNTSFCFLDIRSPGLGDTAMYLCATSRRGGPANYGYTFGSGTRLTVV.

This clone was counted once. CDR3: CAWSAQGARYEQYF. CDR3 DNA: TGTGCCTGGAGTGCACAGGGGGCGCGGTACGAGCAGTACTTC. The chain combines TRBV30 with TRBJ2-7; 9 nucleotides align to TRBD1. Trimming removed 1 base from V and 4 bases from J; junction bases left unmatched: 5. The CDR3 is 14 amino acids. In germline, CDR1 is GTSNPN, CDR2 SVGIG (reference sequence). Full variable domain (rest looked up from reference TRBV30 and TRBJ2-7): SQTIHQWPATLVQPVGSPLSLECTVEGTSNPNLYWYRQAAGRGLQLLFYSVGIGQISSEVPQNLSASRPQDRQFILSSKKLLLSDSGFYLCAWSAQGARYEQYFGPGTRLTVT.

The chain links TRBV12-3 or TRBV12-4 to TRBJ1-2, with D unresolved. This CDR3 has 11 amino acids. The V end lost 5 bases, the J end lost 6 bases, and 7 bases lay between the germline ends. DNA for the CDR3: TGTGCCAGCAGTCCCCGTAATGGCTACACCTTC. It encodes CASSPRNGYTF.

This chain uses TRBV19 with TRBJ1-6; TRBD1 might be the D (6 bases). The CDR3 spans 16 residues. The germline CDR1 and CDR2 sequences are LNHDA and SQIVND (reference sequence). Deletions cut 5 bases from V and 9 bases from J, with 20 bases between. CDR3 coding DNA: TGTGCCAGTAGTCAGAACCAACAGGGAAACGGTTCACCCCTCCACTTT. Protein: CASSQNQQGNGSPLHF.

V and J are TRBV5-4 and TRBJ2-6; 7 bases fit TRBD1. Unmatched junction bases numbered 8, after V lost 4 bases and J lost 4 bases. The CDR3 is made up of 16 amino acids. The germline V gene has CDR1 SGHNT and CDR2 YYREEE (reference sequence). In DNA, the CDR3 is TGTGCCAGCAGCACCGGGACAGCTGCCGGGGCCAACGTCCTGACTTTC. It specifies CASSTGTAAGANVLTF.

The genes are TRBV4-2 and TRBJ1-1; a weak D match, TRBD1 (5 bases). The V and J ends lost 0 bases and 4 bases respectively, with 12 bases between them. Germline V gene sequence: CDR1 LGHNA, CDR2 YNFKEQ. The CDR3 sequence is 15 residues long. The CDR3: CASSQDGQGITEAFF. CDR3 coding DNA: TGTGCCAGCAGCCAAGACGGGCAGGGAATCACTGAAGCTTTCTTT.

This chain joins TRBV11-2 and TRBJ1-3; no definite D call. Germline V CDR1 and CDR2: SGHAT, FQNNGV. This CDR3 comprises 16 residues. The V end lost 1 base, the J end lost 2 bases, and 12 bases lay between the germline ends. The CDR3 DNA is TGTGCCAGCAGCTTAGGTCTACGAGGTGCTGGAAACACCATATATTTT. The encoded protein is CASSLGLRGAGNTIYF.

V is TRBV4-1 and J is TRBJ2-7, with TRBD1 matching 8 bases. Trimming at V came to 0 bases and at J to 4 bases, leaving 8 bases not matched to a gene. The CDR3 covers 16 residues. Germline-derived CDR1 and CDR2 are MGHRA and YSYEKL. Written as DNA, the CDR3 is TGCGCCAGCAGCCAAGATAGTAGGACAGGGAATTACGAGCAGTACTTC. It is translated as CASSQDSRTGNYEQYF.